The 20 T cell receptor beta chains given below trace back to one sample, sequenced in a study of Graves' ophthalmopathy and Graves' hyperthyroidism. Researchers took RNA transcripts and amplified TCR beta CDR3 regions from them. The first round was an RT-PCR with HTBI primers, and the second round was a multiplex PCR. TCRdb re-analysed the multiplex PCR reads in MiXCR, keeping a single row per CDR3 protein. This sample has just over 600,000 distinct CDR3 sequences, with approximately 21% found just once. Sequencing was performed on peripheral blood. These receptors all come from a woman aged 18-29 years with stable Graves' hyperthyroidism. Some clones in this sample may be carry-over from other donors' samples.

This clonotype occurred many times. The chain recombines TRBV5-1 with TRBJ1-6; D gene uncertain. The CDR3 loop spans 14 amino acids. Germline V gene lookup returns CDR1 SGHRS and CDR2 YFSETQ. The ends were cut back, 4 bases at V and 5 bases at J, with 10 bases in the middle. CDR3 DNA sequence: TGCGCCAGCAGCCACCGAGTGGATAATTCACCCCTCCACTTT. Protein product: CASSHRVDNSPLHF.

The chain joins TRBV6-1 to TRBJ1-5, with D possibly matching TRBD1 (6 bases). CDR1 and CDR2 from the germline V gene are MNHNS and SASEGT. There are 15 residues in the CDR3. Trimming took 6 bases from V and 1 from J, leaving 13 bases between them. This CDR3 is CASRAQGPSNQPQHF. For the CDR3, the DNA is TGTGCCAGCAGGGCACAGGGTCCCAGCAATCAGCCCCAGCATTTT.

This clonotype has a count of ten or more. The chain couples TRBV20-1 to TRBJ1-1, with D uncertain. Per the germline V gene, CDR1 is DFQATT and CDR2 is SNEGSKA (reference sequence). This CDR3 has 15 amino acids. V was shortened by 3 bases and J by 6 bases, with 20 bases between the two germline ends. The CDR3 spells CSASPAARPSSEAFF. The CDR3 DNA sequence: TGCAGTGCTAGTCCAGCAGCCCGGCCGTCGTCTGAAGCTTTCTTT.

In its sample, this clonotype was seen a few times. The chain couples TRBV6-5 to TRBJ2-7, with 11 bases that match TRBD2. V trimming: 4 bases; J trimming: 5 bases; junction bases outside the gene matches: 10. Germline CDR1 and CDR2: MNHEY and SVGAGI. CDR3 size: 16 residues. The CDR3 loop is CASSSLRLAGYHEQYF. The CDR3 DNA reads as TGTGCCAGCAGTTCCCTTCGACTAGCGGGGTACCACGAGCAGTACTTC.

About this clonotype: Since a much larger clone is just one base distant, this may be a read error. J is TRBJ2-2 and V is TRBV12-3 or TRBV12-4; D ambiguous. Trimming took off 2 bases at V and 7 bases at J, with 14 bases between the two ends. The CDR3 runs 15 residues. Here the CDR3 reads CASSLNPKAGGELFF. For the CDR3, the DNA is TGTGCCAGCAGTTTAAACCCTAAGGCAGGCGGGGAGCTGTTTTTT.

At least ten counts were recorded for this clonotype. The chain joins TRBV20-1 to TRBJ2-5, with D possibly being TRBD2 (6 bases). Trimming cost V 4 bases and J 1 base, with 10 bases left between them. The CDR3 has 13 residues. CDR1 and CDR2 (germline): DFQATT, SNEGSKA (reference sequence). This chain's CDR3 is CSANTSPQETQYF. The DNA for the CDR3 is TGCAGTGCTAATACTAGCCCCCAAGAGACCCAGTACTTC.

This clonotype was recorded many times. The chain's CDR3 is CASSDPSAGPKTQYF. DNA of the CDR3: TGTGCCAGCAGTGATCCGTCGGCAGGGCCAAAGACCCAGTACTTC. V usage is TRBV2 and J usage is TRBJ2-5, with D maybe TRBD1 (5 bases). CDR1 is SNHLY and CDR2 is FYNNEI in the germline V gene. CDR3 size: 15 residues. V lost 3 bases to trimming and J lost 6 bases, with 17 bases between them. The full variable domain, in which reference TRBV2 and TRBJ2-5 provide the parts outside the CDR3, is EPEVTQTPSHQVTQMGQEVILRCVPISNHLYFYWYRQILGQKVEFLVSFYNNEISEKSEIFDDQFSVERPDGSNFTLKIRSTKLEDSAMYFCASSDPSAGPKTQYFGPGTRLLVL.

This chain uses TRBV6-2 or TRBV6-3 with TRBJ1-5; 7 bases agree with TRBD1. The CDR3 consists of 17 residues. Unmatched junction bases numbered 16, after V lost 5 bases and J lost 6 bases. Germline CDR1 is MNHEY and CDR2 is SVGEGT. CDR3 bases: TGTGCCAGCAGTAAAGGGACAGCCCGGAGGAAGGGTCAGCCCCAGCATTTT. Translated: CASSKGTARRKGQPQHF.

Note on this clonotype: This sequence may be a read error, since a much larger clone differs from it by one base. The V and J genes are TRBV11-1 and TRBJ1-2; tentatively, D is TRBD1 (5 bases). This CDR3 comprises 14 residues. Germline V gene lookup returns CDR1 SGHAT and CDR2 FQDESV (reference sequence). V was cut by 10 bases and J by 8 bases, with 23 bases left in between. CDR3 sequence (DNA): TGTGCCATCAACTCGCAGGGTTGGTCGGAAGGCTACACCTTC. It codes for CAINSQGWSEGYTF.

The chain recombines TRBV29-1 with TRBJ2-5, with 13 bases matching TRBD2. Germline V gene sequence: CDR1 SQVTM, CDR2 ANQGSEA. V lost 7 bases and J lost 5; bases outside the gene matches: 4. This CDR3 contains 13 residues. This CDR3 reads CSGGTSGVETQYF. As DNA, the CDR3 is TGCAGCGGAGGGACTAGCGGGGTGGAGACCCAGTACTTC. Full variable domain (rest looked up from reference TRBV29-1 and TRBJ2-5): SAVISQKPSRDICQRGTSLTIQCQVDSQVTMMFWYRQQPGQSLTLIATANQGSEATYESGFVIDKFPISRPNLTFSTLTVSNMSPEDSSIYLCSGGTSGVETQYFGPGTRLLVL.

This clonotype was counted many times. Its ends do not fully match the called genes, so a read error is possible. The chain has TRBV12-3 or TRBV12-4 and TRBJ1-5; D ambiguous. This CDR3 is 13 amino acids long. Written as DNA, the CDR3 is TGTGCCAGCAGCTTAGCGGCTCGCCAGCCCCAGCATTTT. This gives the protein CASSLAARQPQHF.

Concerning this clonotype itself: This may arise from a read error, as a much more abundant clone is one base away. The V call is TRBV11-2, the J call TRBJ1-1; 12 positions agree with TRBD1. The CDR3 is made up of 18 amino acids. CDR1 is SGHAT and CDR2 is FQNNGV in the germline V gene. CDR3 residues: CASSLRGQGAMANTEACF. Here the CDR3 DNA reads TGTGCCAGCAGCTTAAGGGGACAGGGGGCGATGGCGAACACTGAAGCTTGCTTT. The full variable domain, in which reference TRBV11-2 and TRBJ1-1 provide the parts outside the CDR3, is EAGVAQSPRYKIIEKRQSVAFWCNPISGHATLYWYQQILGQGPKLLIQFQNNGVVDDSQLPKDRFSAERLKGVDSTLKIQPAKLEDSAVYLCASSLRGQGAMANTEACFGQGTRLTVV.

The chain is built from TRBV27 and TRBJ1-6; no reliable D call. This CDR3 contains 14 residues. Trimming cost V 0 bases and J 13 bases, with 13 bases left between them. The germline CDR1 and CDR2 sequences are MNHEY and SMNVEV (reference sequence). The CDR3 DNA is TGTGCCAGCAGTTTATCGGCGGATATTATGCCCCTCCACTTT. This codes for CASSLSADIMPLHF.

This clonotype occurred many times. The chain is built from TRBV15 and TRBJ2-5; TRBD2 is a possible D gene (6 bases). The V gene's germline CDR1 is LNHNV and CDR2 YYDKDF (reference sequence). V was shortened by 5 bases and J by 2 bases, with 9 bases between the two germline ends. The CDR3 extends over 13 amino acids. As DNA, the CDR3 is TGTGCCACCAGCTGGGGGAGGCAAGAGACCCAGTACTTC. As protein: CATSWGRQETQYF.

The rearrangement joins TRBV5-1 to TRBJ1-1; maybe TRBD1 (6 bases). The V and J ends lost 3 bases and 1 base respectively, with 10 bases between them. The germline V gene has CDR1 SGHRS and CDR2 YFSETQ. The CDR3 sequence is 14 residues long. The CDR3 DNA sequence: TGCGCCAGCAGCTGGGACATCCGGAACACTGAAGCTTTCTTT. Protein: CASSWDIRNTEAFF.

This clonotype was counted ten times or more. The rearrangement joins TRBV12-3 or TRBV12-4 to TRBJ2-5; 7 bases line up with TRBD2. V lost 6 bases and J lost 8; bases outside the gene matches: 18. The CDR3 totals 16 residues. In DNA, the CDR3 is TGTGCCAGCAGCCGCCGTGAGCTAGCGGTCCCCGGAACCCAGTACTTC. Translated, it gives CASSRRELAVPGTQYF.

This clonotype was counted many times. The chain is built from TRBV2 and TRBJ1-5; no firm D call. Germline loops: CDR1 SNHLY, CDR2 FYNNEI. With 5 bases removed from V and 9 bases from J, the gap between germline ends came to 20 bases. The CDR3 runs 15 residues. The CDR3 is CASSNKPGNGLPQHF. The CDR3 DNA reads as TGTGCCAGCAGTAACAAACCGGGTAACGGGCTGCCCCAGCATTTT. Full variable domain (rest looked up from reference TRBV2 and TRBJ1-5): EPEVTQTPSHQVTQMGQEVILRCVPISNHLYFYWYRQILGQKVEFLVSFYNNEISEKSEIFDDQFSVERPDGSNFTLKIRSTKLEDSAMYFCASSNKPGNGLPQHFGDGTRLSIL.

The rearrangement uses TRBV18 and TRBJ1-5; TRBD1 matches at 7 bases. The ends lost 2 bases at V and 1 base at J; junction bases unmatched: 5. The germline V gene encodes CDR1 KGHSH and CDR2 LQKENI. CDR3 length: 16 amino acids. The CDR3 DNA sequence: TGTGCCAGCTCACCAGCGACAGGGACGAGCAATCAGCCCCAGCATTTT. Residues: CASSPATGTSNQPQHF.

This clonotype was seen repeatedly, ten times or more. This sequence may be a read error, since a much larger clone differs from it by one base. A read error is likely, as this CDR3 ends without the conserved phenylalanine or tryptophan. The chain combines TRBV5-1 with TRBJ2-7, with D perhaps matching TRBD2 (6 bases). Germline values: CDR1 SGHRS, CDR2 YFSETQ. The germline V and J ends were trimmed by 6 bases and 5 bases, with 15 bases remaining between them. CDR3 length: 13 amino acids. DNA for the CDR3: TGCGCCAGCATCGGGACTCGGAAAGACGAGCAGTACCTC. It is translated as CASIGTRKDEQYL.

The CDR3 protein is CASVPDSDATGELFF. The CDR3 bases are TGTGCTAGTGTCCCGGACAGCGATGCCACCGGGGAGCTGTTTTTT. The chain employs TRBV12-5 and TRBJ2-2, with a possible D match to TRBD1 (6 bases). Per the germline V gene, CDR1 is LGHNT and CDR2 is FRNRAP. V was shortened by 7 bases and J by 4 bases, with 16 bases between the two germline ends. This CDR3 is 15 amino acids long.